A few counts support the clone carrying this T cell receptor beta chain. TCRdb called the 5' RACE reads again in MiXCR, with one record for every CDR3 protein. The data show roughly 80,000 distinct CDR3 sequences, roughly 14% seen once. This record belongs to a study of T-cell memory formation after mild COVID-19. Trimming cost V 6 bases and J 5 bases; bases outside gene matches: 12. The CDR3 is made up of 15 amino acids. CDR1 is MNHEY, CDR2 SVGEGT, per germline. The chain recombines TRBV6-2 or TRBV6-3 with TRBJ2-7, with TRBD1 matching over 8 bases. Input material: PBMCs or a T cell subset sorted from them (not recorded which). This TCR was sampled from an adult woman who had mild COVID-19 (a few samples of this study predate the infection). Cell type and time point are not known. The CDR3 DNA reads as TGTGCCAGCAGAGACTCGACAGGGGTGAGGAACGAGCAGTACTTC. The encoded protein is CASRDSTGVRNEQYF.